The 14 T cell receptor beta chains below come from one sample, sequenced in a study of blood T cell repertoires in COVID-19. The method was immunoSEQ multiplex PCR; TCRdb's version includes in-frame clones alone and lacks a portion of them. The profile covers fewer than 250,000 clones, with around 85% appearing a single time and around 11% taken by the ten largest. The sample comprised peripheral blood. The source of these receptors is a woman in her forties or fifties with acute or convalescent COVID-19.

This sequence joins TRBV15 and TRBJ1-1, with D possibly TRBD1 on 5 matching bases. The CDR3 is 13 amino acids. Germline loops: CDR1 LNHNV, CDR2 YYDKDF (reference sequence). V lost 6 bases and J 0 bases, leaving 8 bases between the germline ends. CDR3 nucleotides: TGTGCCACCAGTCAGGGCTTGAACACTGAAGCTTTCTTT. This sequence encodes CATSQGLNTEAFF.

CDR3 coding DNA: TGTGCCAGCAGCTTAGACTCCGTGCGGGGGGGCACTGAAGCTTTCTTT. This codes for CASSLDSVRGGTEAFF. The genes are TRBV7-9 and TRBJ1-1; D may be TRBD1 (5 bases). The CDR3 totals 16 residues. Trimming removed 1 base at V and 4 bases at J, with 16 bases between. The germline V gene has CDR1 SEHNR and CDR2 FQNEAQ (reference sequence). The whole variable domain, remainder taken from reference TRBV7-9 and TRBJ1-1, is DTGVSQNPRHKITKRGQNVTFRCDPISEHNRLYWYRQTLGQGPEFLTYFQNEAQLEKSRLLSDRFSAERPKGSFSTLEIQRTEQGDSAMYLCASSLDSVRGGTEAFFGQGTRLTVV.

The chain recombines TRBV5-8 with TRBJ1-6; D not resolved. Germline-derived CDR1 and CDR2 are SGHTS and YDEGEE. The CDR3 spans 16 residues. V gave up 3 bases and J gave up 1 base, with 11 bases separating them. CDR3 sequence (DNA): TGTGCCAGCAGCTCGCACGAGGGATCCTATAATTCACCCCTCCACTTT. Encoded protein: CASSSHEGSYNSPLHF.

The chain uses TRBV23-1 and TRBJ2-7, with 9 bases lining up with TRBD2. TRBV23-1 is an open reading frame whose function is uncertain. The CDR3 has 15 residues. With 2 bases clipped from V and 5 bases from J, the junction kept 7 bases outside the gene matches. CDR3 region: CASSQQSSGTHEQYF. CDR3 nucleotides: TGCGCCAGCAGTCAACAGTCTAGCGGGACCCACGAGCAGTACTTC.

As DNA, the CDR3 is TGTGCCAGCAGTTCCGGACAGGGGTACGAGCAGTACTTC. Translating it yields CASSSGQGYEQYF. This rearrangement joins TRBV6-5 to TRBJ2-7, with TRBD1 identical over 9 bases. This CDR3 spans 13 amino acids. Germline assignment: CDR1 MNHEY and CDR2 SVGAGI. V shed 4 bases and J 4 bases; nucleotides not matched to a gene: 2.

This clone was seen a handful of times. The chain is built from TRBV3-1 (or the pseudogene TRBV3-2) and TRBJ2-1; D ambiguous. This CDR3 comprises 15 residues. Germline V gives CDR1 LGHDT, CDR2 YNNKEL (reference sequence). V was trimmed by 0 bases and J by 4 bases, leaving 10 bases between them. The chain's CDR3 is CASSQDTTTYNEQFF. CDR3 in DNA: TGTGCCAGCAGCCAAGATACCACTACATACAATGAGCAGTTCTTC.

The chain is built from TRBV4-2 and TRBJ1-5; D is unresolved. The germline V gene has CDR1 LGHNA and CDR2 YNFKEQ. Trimming took 0 bases from V and 5 from J, leaving 5 bases between them. CDR3 length equals 13 residues. CDR3 protein: CASSQERDQPQHF. For the CDR3, the DNA is TGTGCCAGCAGCCAAGAACGGGATCAGCCCCAGCATTTT.

A word on this clone: An end of the junction differs from the germline gene, which may be a read error. The chain has TRBV3-1 (or the pseudogene TRBV3-2) and TRBJ1-4; 7 nucleotides match TRBD1. This CDR3 comprises 16 residues. Looked up from germline, CDR1 is LGHDT and CDR2 is YNNKEL (reference sequence). The CDR3 reads CASSQAMTGRLEKLFF. The CDR3 DNA reads TGTGCCAGCAGTCAAGCCATGACAGGGCGGTTAGAAAAACTGTTTTTT.

The V gene is TRBV6-5, the J gene TRBJ1-1; D perhaps matches TRBD1 (5 bases). This CDR3 comprises 14 residues. From germline, CDR1 is MNHEY and CDR2 SVGAGI. Trimming stripped 6 bases from V and 1 base from J, with 12 bases between. The CDR3, as DNA: TGTGCCAGCAGACTTACTCAGGGGAACACTGAAGCTTTCTTT. This translates into CASRLTQGNTEAFF.

The chain has TRBV27 and TRBJ2-1; weak D call: TRBD1 (5 bases). Germline loops: CDR1 MNHEY, CDR2 SMNVEV (reference sequence). The CDR3 is made up of 15 amino acids. V was pared by 6 bases and J by 4 bases, with 16 bases between. CDR3 protein: CASRRLQDNYNEQFF. The CDR3 nucleotides read TGTGCCAGCAGGCGCCTACAGGATAATTACAATGAGCAGTTCTTC.

The V and J genes are TRBV11-2 and TRBJ2-2; TRBD1 is a possible D gene (8 bases). This CDR3 has 17 residues. Trimming shortened V by 3 bases and J by 2 bases, and 16 bases separated the two germline ends. Germline V gene sequence: CDR1 SGHAT, CDR2 FQNNGV. The CDR3 protein is CASSFLSGTGNTGELFF. CDR3 coding DNA: TGTGCCAGCAGCTTCCTCAGCGGGACAGGAAACACCGGGGAGCTGTTTTTT.

The genes are TRBV6-5 and TRBJ2-1; 10 bases are shared with TRBD2. Trimming cost V 4 bases and J 5 bases; bases outside gene matches: 2. Germline V CDR1 and CDR2: MNHEY, SVGAGI. This CDR3 comprises 14 residues. The CDR3 DNA sequence: TGTGCCAGCAGTTTAGCGGGGGGCAACAATGAGCAGTTCTTC. Its translation: CASSLAGGNNEQFF.

The chain joins TRBV9 to TRBJ2-7; 7 bases align to TRBD1. The CDR3 consists of 14 residues. The V and J ends lost 3 bases and 2 bases, in that order; junction bases with no gene match: 5. Germline values: CDR1 SGDLS, CDR2 YYNGEE. The CDR3 protein is CASSDGQVPYEQYF. The CDR3 coding sequence is TGTGCCAGCAGCGACGGACAGGTTCCCTACGAGCAGTACTTC.

This chain links TRBV5-1 with TRBJ1-1; D is uncertain. The CDR3 is 15 residues long. V gave up 0 bases and J gave up 1 base, with 10 bases separating them. Germline V gene lookup returns CDR1 SGHRS and CDR2 YFSETQ. The CDR3 nucleotides are TGCGCCAGCAGCTTGGGCGGTGGGTCGAACACTGAAGCTTTCTTT. Encoded protein: CASSLGGGSNTEAFF.